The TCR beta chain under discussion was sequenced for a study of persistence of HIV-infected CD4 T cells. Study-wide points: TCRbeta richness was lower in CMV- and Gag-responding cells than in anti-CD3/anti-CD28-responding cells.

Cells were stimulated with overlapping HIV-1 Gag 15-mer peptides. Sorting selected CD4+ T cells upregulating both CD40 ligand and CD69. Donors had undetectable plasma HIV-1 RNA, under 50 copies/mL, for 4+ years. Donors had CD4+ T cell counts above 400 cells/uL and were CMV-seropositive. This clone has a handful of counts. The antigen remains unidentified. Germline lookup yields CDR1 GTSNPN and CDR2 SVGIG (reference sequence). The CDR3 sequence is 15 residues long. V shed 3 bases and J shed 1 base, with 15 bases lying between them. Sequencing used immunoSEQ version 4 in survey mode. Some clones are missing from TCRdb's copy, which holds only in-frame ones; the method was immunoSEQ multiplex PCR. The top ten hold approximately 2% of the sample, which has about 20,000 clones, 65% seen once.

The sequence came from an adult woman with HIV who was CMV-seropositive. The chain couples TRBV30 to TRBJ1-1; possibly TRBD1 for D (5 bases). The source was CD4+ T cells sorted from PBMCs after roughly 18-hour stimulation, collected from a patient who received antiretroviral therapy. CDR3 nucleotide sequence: TGTGCCTGGAGGGCCCGGGGCGGACCGAACACTGAAGCTTTCTTT. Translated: CAWRARGGPNTEAFF.